The 14 T cell receptor beta chains given below trace back to one sample, sequenced in a study of OX40 agonist ivuxolimab in advanced cancers. Libraries were prepared by immunoSEQ multiplex PCR; TCRdb keeps only in-frame clonotypes and omits some of them. The profile covers under 100,000 clones, with 89% appearing a single time and 0.33% taken by the ten largest. The source material was CD4+ or CD8+ T cells sorted from blood, sampled in a trial of the OX40 agonist ivuxolimab. The receptors originated from an adult with an advanced solid tumor such as melanoma, head and neck, liver or kidney cancer.

The chain is built from TRBV4-2 and TRBJ2-5; tentatively, D is TRBD1 (5 bases). The germline gives CDR1 LGHNA, CDR2 YNFKEQ. Trimming stripped 1 base from V and 5 bases from J, with 14 bases between. This CDR3 is 15 amino acids long. The CDR3 spells CASSQGTQGRETQYF. The CDR3 DNA is TGTGCCAGCAGCCAAGGGACGCAGGGTAGGGAGACCCAGTACTTC.

The chain uses TRBV19 and TRBJ2-5; either TRBD1 or TRBD2 may fit D (5 bases each). The J call could be wrong; TRBJ2-7 is a better fit for the DNA end. CDR1 and CDR2 (germline): LNHDA, SQIVND (reference sequence). The CDR3 has 13 amino acids. The CDR3 here is CATNGAGTSEQYF. The CDR3 DNA reads as TGTGCAACGAACGGGGCAGGGACGAGCGAGCAGTACTTC.

The chain uses TRBV5-4 and TRBJ2-2, with TRBD2 identical over 7 bases. The germline CDR1 and CDR2 sequences are SGHNT and YYREEE (reference sequence). The length of the CDR3 is 16 residues. The ends lost 0 bases at V and 4 bases at J; junction bases unmatched: 6. The CDR3 coding sequence is TGTGCCAGCAGCTTGGCCGGCCCGGGGGGCACCGGGGAGCTGTTTTTT. Protein: CASSLAGPGGTGELFF.

This sequence joins TRBV7-3 and TRBJ2-7; 7 nucleotides match TRBD2. The CDR3 has 12 residues. The V gene's germline CDR1 is SGHTA and CDR2 FQGTGA. Trimming at V came to 4 bases and at J to 5 bases, leaving 2 bases not matched to a gene. DNA of the CDR3: TGTGCCAGCAGCTCCGGGACTAACGAGCAGTACTTC. Amino acid sequence: CASSSGTNEQYF.

This chain uses TRBV7-9 with TRBJ2-2; 8 nucleotides match TRBD1. This CDR3 comprises 16 residues. Unmatched junction bases numbered 8, after V lost 3 bases and J lost 5 bases. Germline CDR1 SEHNR, CDR2 FQNEAQ (reference sequence). Written as DNA, the CDR3 is TGTGCCAGCAGCTTCCTAATCGGACAGGGAACCGGGGAGCTGTTTTTT. Translated, it gives CASSFLIGQGTGELFF.

This chain uses TRBV5-4 with TRBJ1-2; TRBD1 matches 9 bases. CDR1 SGHNT and CDR2 YYREEE come from the germline V gene (reference sequence). V lost 0 bases to trimming and J lost 2 bases; unmatched junction nucleotides: 5. CDR3 length equals 16 residues. CDR3: CASSLVGQGQNYGYTF. DNA of the CDR3: TGTGCCAGCAGCTTGGTAGGACAGGGGCAGAACTATGGCTACACCTTC.

The chain recombines TRBV4-1 with TRBJ2-2, with TRBD1 identical over 7 bases. Trimming at V came to 1 base and at J to 3 bases, leaving 17 bases not matched to a gene. CDR3 size: 20 residues. The germline V gene encodes CDR1 MGHRA and CDR2 YSYEKL. Here the CDR3 reads CASSQVANRGLPRDTGELFF. CDR3 coding DNA: TGCGCCAGCAGCCAAGTGGCCAACAGGGGTCTCCCGAGGGACACCGGGGAGCTGTTTTTT.

This chain joins TRBV5-1 and TRBJ1-4; tentative D call: TRBD1 (6 bases). Germline assignment: CDR1 SGHRS and CDR2 YFSETQ. This CDR3 comprises 16 residues. The ends were cut back, 4 bases at V and 0 bases at J, with 13 bases in the middle. CDR3 sequence reads: CASSAGGGATNEKLFF. The CDR3 region has the DNA TGCGCCAGCAGCGCTGGGGGCGGCGCAACTAATGAAAAACTGTTTTTT.

This clone was recorded a few times. This chain joins TRBV19 and TRBJ1-1, with 7 positions matching TRBD1. V shed 0 bases, J shed 5 bases, and the junction held 9 bases outside the gene matches. This CDR3 contains 16 residues. The germline V gene has CDR1 LNHDA and CDR2 SQIVND (reference sequence). CDR3 in DNA: TGTGCCAGTAGTATAGAGGTGGGCAGGGGGTGGACTGAAGCTTTCTTT. It codes for CASSIEVGRGWTEAFF.

The chain joins TRBV7-3 to TRBJ2-2; no clear D. Germline CDR1 and CDR2: SGHTA and FQGTGA. V was trimmed by 1 base and J by 5 bases, leaving 14 bases between them. This CDR3 has 16 residues. The chain's CDR3 is CASSLNSIWGTGELFF. CDR3 sequence (DNA): TGTGCCAGCAGCTTAAATAGTATCTGGGGAACCGGGGAGCTGTTTTTT. The full variable domain, its missing parts supplied by reference TRBV7-3 and TRBJ2-2, is GAGVSQTPSNKVTEKGKYVELRCDPISGHTALYWYRQSLGQGPEFLIYFQGTGAADDSGLPNDRFFAVRPEGSVSTLKIQRTERGDSAVYLCASSLNSIWGTGELFFGEGSRLTVL.

The rearrangement links TRBV5-6 to TRBJ1-1; no reliable D call. The CDR3 extends over 13 amino acids. Trimming took 6 bases from V and 1 from J, leaving 10 bases between them. Germline assignment: CDR1 SGHDT and CDR2 YYEEEE. The CDR3 loop reads CASTLGRNTEAFF. The CDR3 nucleotides are TGTGCCAGCACCCTGGGCAGGAACACTGAAGCTTTCTTT.

This rearrangement joins TRBV30 to TRBJ1-1; D may be TRBD1 (5 bases). Germline V gene data show CDR1 as GTSNPN and CDR2 as SVGIG (reference sequence). There are 11 residues in the CDR3. V gave up 2 bases and J gave up 6 bases, with 7 bases separating them. The CDR3 reads CAWSKGSEAFF. The CDR3 bases are TGTGCCTGGAGTAAGGGGTCTGAAGCTTTCTTT.

This rearrangement joins TRBV9 to TRBJ1-6, with D perhaps matching TRBD1 (5 bases). The ends were cut back, 2 bases at V and 13 bases at J, with 19 bases in the middle. Germline V CDR1 and CDR2: SGDLS, YYNGEE. The CDR3 is made up of 15 amino acids. CDR3 bases: TGTGCCAGCAGCGTTGATATGGGGCTGGGATCCCCCCTCCACTTT. This sequence encodes CASSVDMGLGSPLHF.

The gene calls are TRBV12-1 and TRBJ2-7; the D call TRBD1 from the table was never checked on the DNA. TRBV12-1 is reported as a pseudogene. The CDR3 spans 16 residues. The CDR3 DNA sequence: TGTGCCAGCAGCCCCCCGAAGCACCCAGGGGCGTACGAGCAGTACTTC. This encodes CASSPPKHPGAYEQYF.